This TCR beta chain emerged from a study of T-cell memory formation after mild COVID-19. Study-wide points: Pre-infection memory held some responding clones, suggesting pre-existing cross-reactive T cells responded.

CDR1 is SNHLY, CDR2 FYNNEI, per germline. CDR3 length: 12 residues. V lost 7 bases to trimming and J lost 6 bases, with 12 bases between them. As concerns this clonotype: The antigen remains undetermined.

A single record per CDR3 protein comes from TCRdb applying MiXCR to the 5' RACE reads. Counted here are roughly 310,000 distinct CDR3 sequences, 15% occurring once; the ten biggest clones make up about a fifth. This chain joins TRBV2 and TRBJ1-2, with D hard to call. Sequenced: PBMCs or a T cell subset sorted from them (not recorded which). The sequence came from a man younger than 35 who had mild COVID-19 (a few samples of this study predate the infection). Cell type and time point are not known. The CDR3 nucleotides are TGTGCCAGCATTCCCACCGGGAATGGCTACACCTTC. Translating gives CASIPTGNGYTF.